The 28 T cell receptor beta chains in this list originate from one sample, sequenced in a study of Graves' ophthalmopathy and Graves' hyperthyroidism. Amplification from RNA transcripts yielded the TCR beta CDR3 regions. HTBI primers served in a first-round RT-PCR, which a second-round multiplex PCR followed. TCRdb re-analysed the multiplex PCR reads in MiXCR, keeping a single row per CDR3 protein. The sample shows about 1.1 million distinct CDR3 sequences, less than 45% of them seen only once. The sequenced sample consisted of peripheral blood or thyroid tissue (not recorded which). These receptors all stem from an adult man with Graves' hyperthyroidism.

The chain carries TRBV19 and TRBJ1-5, with D tentatively TRBD1 (5 bases). The CDR3 extends over 14 amino acids. With 5 bases removed from V and 6 bases from J, the gap between germline ends came to 14 bases. The germline V gene has CDR1 LNHDA and CDR2 SQIVND (reference sequence). The CDR3 DNA reads as TGTGCCAGTAGTCCCCCCACGGGGGGTCAGCCCCAGCATTTT. It specifies CASSPPTGGQPQHF.

This clonotype was detected a few times. The chain has TRBV14 and TRBJ2-6; D may correspond to TRBD1 or TRBD2 (6 bases each). CDR1 and CDR2 from the germline V gene are SGHDN and FVKESK. Trimming took 2 bases from V and 4 from J, leaving 21 bases between them. This CDR3 has 19 amino acids. The CDR3 bases are TGTGCCAGCAGCCAATTGAGGGGGAGGACGGCGAGCGGGGCCAACGTCCTGACTTTC. Residues: CASSQLRGRTASGANVLTF.

Note on this clonotype: Since no conserved phenylalanine or tryptophan closes the CDR3, a read error is the likely cause. No DNA is shown, since the ends of the CDR3 on it are uncertain; the CDR3 is the one TCRdb lists. This sequence joins TRBV25-1 and TRBJ2-5; TRBD1 is the table's D call and was not checked against the DNA. The CDR3 is 18 amino acids long, termini counted. The V gene's germline CDR1 is MGHDK and CDR2 SYGVNS. The CDR3 is CASSDFGSGRESPLHFGN.

This clonotype was counted between two and nine times. The genes are TRBV6-1 and TRBJ1-3; D is possibly TRBD1 (5 bases). Trimming stripped 6 bases from V and 5 bases from J, with 20 bases between. Germline CDR1 reads MNHNS; CDR2 reads SASEGT. The CDR3 runs to 16 residues. For the CDR3, the DNA is TGTGCCAGCAGCCCGAACCCGACTGGGACGAGAAACACCATATATTTT. It codes for CASSPNPTGTRNTIYF.

The gene calls are TRBV10-3 and TRBJ1-6; 7 nucleotides match TRBD1. From germline, CDR1 is ENHRY and CDR2 SYGVKD. Losses at the gene ends were 10 bases for V and 7 bases for J; bases not matched to a gene: 7. The CDR3 loop spans 13 amino acids. CDR3 DNA: TGTGCCACTCGGACAGGCCCCAATTCACCCCTCCACTTT. It yields the protein CATRTGPNSPLHF.

V usage is TRBV7-2 and J usage is TRBJ2-5; D may be TRBD1 or TRBD2 (6 bases each). Trimming took off 5 bases at V and 4 bases at J, with 17 bases between the two ends. Germline lookup yields CDR1 SGHTA and CDR2 FQGNSA. The CDR3 sequence is 15 residues long. The CDR3 here is CASSRQGGSVETQYF. CDR3 in DNA: TGTGCCAGCAGCAGACAAGGGGGGTCGGTAGAGACCCAGTACTTC.

The chain uses TRBV6-6 and TRBJ2-7, with 12 bases aligning to TRBD2. Germline CDR1 and CDR2: MNHNY and SVGAGI (reference sequence). The CDR3 is 17 amino acids. The J segment lost 7 bases and the V segment lost 0 bases, leaving 10 bases of the junction unmatched. The CDR3 spells CASSYSKLAGGPGEQYF. In DNA form, the CDR3 reads TGTGCCAGCAGTTACTCGAAGCTAGCGGGGGGGCCAGGAGAGCAGTACTTC.

The table lists this clonotype with many counts. The V gene is TRBV7-7, the J gene TRBJ2-7; TRBD2 matches 14 bases. The V segment lost 5 bases and the J segment 3 bases; nucleotides outside the gene matches: 3. The CDR3 is made up of 15 amino acids. CDR1 SSHAT and CDR2 FNYEAQ come from the germline V gene (reference sequence). DNA of the CDR3: TGTGCCAGCAGCCGTGGGACTAGCGGGGGCTACGAGCAGTACTTC. It translates to CASSRGTSGGYEQYF. Supplemented by reference TRBV7-7 and TRBJ2-7, the full variable domain reads GAGVSQSPRYKVTKRGQDVTLRCDPISSHATLYWYQQALGQGPEFLTYFNYEAQPDKSGLPSDRFSAERPEGSISTLTIQRTEQRDSAMYRCASSRGTSGGYEQYFGPGTRLTVT.

This clonotype was counted at least ten times. The gene calls are TRBV7-2 and TRBJ2-2, with D tentatively TRBD2 (6 bases). The CDR3 runs 15 residues. The V gene's germline CDR1 is SGHTA and CDR2 FQGNSA. Trimming left V 2 bases short and J 7 bases short, with 14 bases between. CDR3 in DNA: TGTGCCAGCAGCTTAAAGCGGGTGGGCGGCGGGGAGCTGTTTTTT. Translating gives CASSLKRVGGGELFF.

Of note for this clonotype: This may stem from a read error, because a much larger clone lies one nucleotide away. The chain uses TRBV19 and TRBJ1-1; D call uncertain. The length of the CDR3 is 12 residues. Germline CDR1 is LNHDA and CDR2 is SQIVND (reference sequence). V was trimmed by 4 bases and J by 7 bases, leaving 10 bases between them. The CDR3 reads CASSTQGGEAFF. The CDR3 DNA is TGTGCCAGTAGTACACAAGGAGGTGAAGCTTTCTTT.

This clonotype was seen a handful of times. The chain carries TRBV7-2 and TRBJ1-3; D gene ambiguous. The germline V and J ends were trimmed by 1 base and 5 bases, with 12 bases remaining between them. Germline V lookup: CDR1 SGHTA, CDR2 FQGNSA. This CDR3 contains 15 residues. CDR3 DNA sequence: TGTGCCAGCAGCTTAGGCGGTGTCGAAAGAAACACCATATATTTT. Protein: CASSLGGVERNTIYF. The whole variable domain, remainder taken from reference TRBV7-2 and TRBJ1-3, is GAGVSQSPSNKVTEKGKDVELRCDPISGHTALYWYRQSLGQGLEFLIYFQGNSAPDKSGLPSDRFSAERTGGSVSTLTIQRTQQEDSAVYLCASSLGGVERNTIYFGEGSWLTVV.

The rearrangement links TRBV20-1 to TRBJ1-2; D is perhaps TRBD1 (5 bases). V lost 0 bases, J lost 9 bases, and 11 bases lay in between. Germline CDR1 is DFQATT and CDR2 is SNEGSKA (reference sequence). CDR3 length: 12 amino acids. This CDR3 reads CSARDRAVSYTF. Written as DNA, the CDR3 is TGCAGTGCTAGAGACAGGGCAGTCAGCTACACCTTC.

In DNA, the CDR3 is TGTGCCAGCAGCCAAAGACGAGACAGCGAAGCTTTCTTT. Protein: CASSQRRDSEAFF. The V and J genes are TRBV3-1 and TRBJ1-1; weak D call: TRBD1 (5 bases). CDR1 and CDR2 from the germline V gene are LGHDT and YNNKEL (reference sequence). The CDR3 is 13 amino acids. Trimming pared 2 bases from V and 8 bases from J, leaving 12 bases between.

The chain recombines TRBV10-2 with TRBJ1-2; D is undetermined. The V gene lost 2 bases and the J gene lost 2 bases, with 18 bases spanning the gap. This CDR3 is built from 17 residues. Germline V lookup: CDR1 WSHSY, CDR2 SAAADI. For the CDR3, the DNA is TGCGCCAGCAGTGAGCCGGACGGAGTATATGGCAACTATGGCTACACCTTC. It encodes CASSEPDGVYGNYGYTF.

The chain links TRBV3-1 to TRBJ2-7, with 12 bases aligning to TRBD1. Germline lookup yields CDR1 LGHDT and CDR2 YNNKEL (reference sequence). Trimming took 1 base from V and 6 from J; bases not matched to a gene: 7. The CDR3 consists of 16 residues. CDR3 bases: TGTGCCAGCAGCCAAGGGGCCGGGACAGGGGGCGGCGAGCAGTACTTC. It yields the protein CASSQGAGTGGGEQYF.

This clonotype was counted ten times or more. The chain uses TRBV6-5 and TRBJ1-3; D is unclear. In germline, CDR1 is MNHEY, CDR2 SVGAGI. This CDR3 is built from 14 residues. Trimming left V 2 bases short and J 2 bases short, with 7 bases between. CDR3 DNA sequence: TGTGCCAGCAGTTACGCAGGTCCTGGAAACACCATATATTTT. This encodes CASSYAGPGNTIYF.

The chain is built from TRBV10-3 and TRBJ2-5, with 9 nucleotides matching TRBD2. Germline lookup yields CDR1 ENHRY and CDR2 SYGVKD. This CDR3 spans 15 amino acids. Losses at the gene ends were 10 bases for V and 7 bases for J; bases not matched to a gene: 16. The CDR3 is CATSGTDGRGGTQYF. In DNA form, the CDR3 reads TGTGCCACTAGCGGGACGGACGGGCGTGGGGGGACCCAGTACTTC.

The gene calls are TRBV10-3 and TRBJ2-2; possible D gene TRBD1, 5 bases. Germline values: CDR1 ENHRY, CDR2 SYGVKD. Trimming removed 10 bases from V and 5 bases from J, with 17 bases in between. This CDR3 spans 14 amino acids. This chain's CDR3 is CASTGQDRTGELFF. CDR3 nucleotide sequence: TGTGCCAGCACTGGACAAGACCGTACCGGGGAGCTGTTTTTT.

This clonotype occurred many times. The V gene is TRBV25-1, the J gene TRBJ2-7; 7 positions match TRBD2. Germline V CDR1 and CDR2: MGHDK, SYGVNS. This CDR3 has 16 amino acids. Trimming took 3 bases from V and 0 from J; bases not matched to a gene: 8. This CDR3 is CASSDTSGKNSYEQYF. As DNA, the CDR3 is TGTGCCAGCAGTGACACCAGCGGGAAAAACTCCTACGAGCAGTACTTC.

This clonotype has just a few counts. The rearrangement links TRBV18 to TRBJ1-6; 8 bases map to TRBD1. Germline CDR1 reads KGHSH; CDR2 reads LQKENI. This CDR3 region has 15 residues. Trimming at V came to 3 bases and at J to 9 bases, leaving 7 bases not matched to a gene. The CDR3: CASSPGQAVGSPLHF. The CDR3 nucleotides read TGTGCCAGCTCACCGGGACAGGCCGTGGGTTCACCCCTCCACTTT.

There are many counts of this clonotype. This chain connects TRBV2 to TRBJ1-5; possibly TRBD1 for D (6 bases). The CDR3 runs 13 residues. Germline lookup yields CDR1 SNHLY and CDR2 FYNNEI. Deletions cut 5 bases from V and 9 bases from J, with 14 bases between. CDR3 residues: CASSPQGNGPQHF. For the CDR3, the DNA is TGTGCCAGCAGTCCTCAGGGGAATGGGCCCCAGCATTTT.

Of note for this clonotype: The final CDR3 position lacks the conserved phenylalanine or tryptophan, pointing to a likely read error. The limits of the CDR3 on the DNA are not certain, so only TCRdb's listed CDR3 is given. The chain links TRBV7-3 to TRBJ1-6. Germline lookup yields CDR1 SGHTA and CDR2 FQGTGA. Counting both end residues, the CDR3 totals 8 amino acids. The CDR3 sequence: CASSISPV.

This clonotype came up a few times. Its ends do not fully match the called genes, so a read error is possible. This chain joins TRBV10-3 and TRBJ1-2; D may be TRBD1 (6 bases). The CDR3 runs to 16 residues. The germline V gene has CDR1 ENHRY and CDR2 SYGVKD. This chain's CDR3 is CASSYSRDNANYGYTF. As DNA, the CDR3 is TGTGCCAGCAGTTACTCGAGGGACAACGCTAACTATGGCTACACCTTC.

The chain uses TRBV20-1 and TRBJ2-5; 8 nucleotides line up with TRBD2. Germline V CDR1 and CDR2: DFQATT, SNEGSKA (reference sequence). The ends lost 3 bases at V and 5 bases at J; junction bases unmatched: 11. This CDR3 contains 15 residues. The CDR3 DNA reads TGCAGTGCTAGGCCACTAGCGGCCCCCGTGGAGACCCAGTACTTC. It encodes CSARPLAAPVETQYF.

The rearrangement joins TRBV5-1 to TRBJ2-2, with D possibly being TRBD2 (5 bases). V lost 1 base and J 0 bases, leaving 10 bases between the germline ends. CDR1 SGHRS and CDR2 YFSETQ come from the germline V gene. The CDR3 is made up of 16 amino acids. CDR3 nucleotides: TGCGCCAGCAGCTTGAACGGACTCCCGAACACCGGGGAGCTGTTTTTT. It is translated as CASSLNGLPNTGELFF.

The chain has TRBV4-3 and TRBJ1-6, with 7 nucleotides matching TRBD1. The V and J ends lost 6 bases and 0 bases, in that order; junction bases with no gene match: 5. CDR3 length: 16 residues. Germline lookup yields CDR1 LGHNA and CDR2 YSLEER. CDR3 in amino acids: CASRKGQASYNSPLHF. The CDR3, as DNA: TGCGCCAGCAGAAAAGGACAGGCCTCCTATAATTCACCCCTCCACTTT.

Of note for this clonotype: This may be a read error, as it is one base from a much larger clone. The CDR3 loop reads CASSMTPQQGSEQHF. CDR3 DNA sequence: TGTGCCAGTAGTATGACACCGCAACAGGGTTCCGAGCAGCACTTC. This rearrangement joins TRBV19 to TRBJ2-7; weak D call: TRBD1 (6 bases). The CDR3 runs 15 residues. Germline V lookup: CDR1 LNHDA, CDR2 SQIVND (reference sequence). The full variable domain, completed using reference TRBV19 and TRBJ2-7, is DGGITQSPKYLFRKEGQNVTLSCEQNLNHDAMYWYRQDPGQGLRLIYYSQIVNDFQKGDIAEGYSVSREKKESFPLTVTSAQKNPTAFYLCASSMTPQQGSEQHFGPGTRLTVT.

There are many counts of this clonotype. V is TRBV6-5 and J is TRBJ1-5, with a possible D match to TRBD1 (5 bases). Per germline, CDR1 MNHEY and CDR2 SVGAGI. Trimming cost V 9 bases and J 2 bases, with 11 bases left between them. The CDR3 covers 13 residues. The CDR3 DNA sequence: TGTGCCAGTAGAAGAGGGGGCAATCAGCCCCAGCATTTT. This codes for CASRRGGNQPQHF.